The rows below give T cell receptor beta chains drawn from one sample of a study of molecular identifiers for immune sequencing clone quantification. TCRdb recomputed calls from the PCR reads with MiXCR, one row per CDR3 protein. The repertoire includes about 500,000 distinct CDR3 sequences, about 22% of them detected once, and around 0.84% sits in the top ten. Material: naive CD8+ T cells from blood, with Jurkat cell RNA spiked in. The receptors derive from a human donor in good health. Some libraries in this study had Jurkat cell RNA spiked in. CDR3s include the opening cysteine and the closing phenylalanine or tryptophan. A D gene is named only where the DNA matches it firmly. The size entry is marked missing in some rows and otherwise reads once, few, many or a size class.

d_call	v_call	clone_size	j_call	cdr3_aa	cdr3_nt
TRBD1	TRBV4-3	many	TRBJ1-4	CASSQDGTGVEKLFF	TGCGCCAGCAGCCAAGATGGGACAGGGGTTGAAAAACTGTTTTTT
NA	TRBV6-6	NA	TRBJ2-1	CASSYLGYDSYNEQFF	TGTGCCAGCAGTTACCTGGGTTACGACTCCTACAATGAGCAGTTCTTC
NA	TRBV20-1	NA	TRBJ1-1	CSASPLYGSNTEAFF	TGCAGTGCTAGTCCCCTATATGGGTCGAACACTGAAGCTTTCTTT
TRBD2	TRBV19	many	TRBJ2-2	CASSRGLDPGELFF	TGTGCCAGTAGTAGGGGACTAGACCCCGGGGAGCTGTTTTTT
NA	TRBV18	NA	TRBJ1-1	CASSPEVDRPNTEAFF	TGTGCCAGCTCACCAGAAGTCGATCGACCGAACACTGAAGCTTTCTTT
TRBD2	TRBV13	NA	TRBJ2-3	CASSLGLAGTTGTQYF	TGTGCCAGCAGCTTGGGGCTAGCGGGCACCACAGGTACGCAGTATTTT
TRBD2	TRBV7-9	NA	TRBJ2-1	CASSPRSSGGYNEQFF	TGTGCCAGCAGCCCAAGGTCCAGCGGGGGATACAATGAGCAGTTCTTC
TRBD1	TRBV6-2/TRBV6-3	NA	TRBJ1-1	CASSYGYPGGGTEAFF	TGTGCCAGCAGTTACGGGTATCCAGGGGGCGGGACTGAAGCTTTCTTT
TRBD1	TRBV7-9	many	TRBJ1-1	CASSQQGEAFF	TGTGCCAGCAGCCAACAGGGGGAAGCTTTCTTT
TRBD1	TRBV24-1	few	TRBJ1-1	CATRGTGAMNTEAFF	TGTGCCACCCGCGGGACAGGGGCCATGAACACTGAAGCTTTCTTT
NA	TRBV4-3	many	TRBJ1-1	CASSLQTENTEAFF	TGCGCCAGCAGCCTACAGACAGAAAACACTGAAGCTTTCTTT
NA	TRBV12-3/TRBV12-4	few	TRBJ2-3	CASSTFSEDYTQYF	TGTGCCAGCAGTACCTTCTCGGAGGACTATACGCAGTATTTT
NA	TRBV19	many	TRBJ2-3	CASSTAEIAPTDTQYF	TGTGCCAGTAGTACCGCCGAGATAGCCCCCACAGATACGCAGTATTTT
NA	TRBV4-1	NA	TRBJ1-1	CASSPTEAANTEAFF	TGCGCCAGCAGCCCAACCGAGGCTGCGAACACTGAAGCTTTCTTT
TRBD1	TRBV20-1	many	TRBJ1-5	CSAHRQGYGNQPQHF	TGCAGTGCTCACCGACAGGGTTACGGCAATCAGCCCCAGCATTTT
NA	TRBV7-6	many	TRBJ2-5	CASSLWGDQETQYF	TGTGCCAGCAGCTTATGGGGGGACCAAGAGACCCAGTACTTC
NA	TRBV7-9	NA	TRBJ2-7	CASSPRDTDFYEQYF	TGTGCCAGCAGCCCCCGGGACACCGACTTCTACGAGCAGTACTTC
NA	TRBV30	few	TRBJ2-1	CAWSGWREAYNEQFF	TGTGCCTGGAGCGGTTGGAGGGAAGCCTACAATGAGCAGTTCTTC
TRBD2	TRBV4-3	many	TRBJ2-3	CASSPSPLLAVTDTQYF	TGCGCCAGCAGTCCAAGTCCACTACTAGCGGTCACAGATACGCAGTATTTT
NA	TRBV3-1	NA	TRBJ2-3	CASSPASLLGADTQYF	TGTGCCAGCAGCCCCGCCTCTCTTTTGGGGGCAGATACGCAGTATTTT
NA	TRBV3-1	few	TRBJ1-1	CASSHTSRNTEAFF	TGTGCCAGCAGCCATACTTCGAGAAACACTGAAGCTTTCTTT
NA	TRBV7-9	NA	TRBJ2-1	CASSGSGTEYNEQFF	TGTGCCAGCAGCGGATCCGGGACGGAATACAATGAGCAGTTCTTC
TRBD2	TRBV29-1	many	TRBJ2-3	CSVEAWDYLTDTQYF	TGCAGCGTTGAAGCCTGGGACTACCTCACAGATACGCAGTATTTT
NA	TRBV4-3	many	TRBJ1-1	CASSQDLYGGTEAFF	TGCGCCAGCAGCCAAGACCTATATGGGGGCACTGAAGCTTTCTTT
TRBD1	TRBV4-3	few	TRBJ2-1	CASSQDRDPYNEQFF	TGCGCCAGCAGCCAGGACAGGGATCCCTACAATGAGCAGTTCTTC
NA	TRBV6-6	many	TRBJ2-3	CASSYSWDAADTQYF	TGTGCCAGCAGTTACTCGTGGGACGCCGCGGATACGCAGTATTTT
TRBD2	TRBV12-3/TRBV12-4	many	TRBJ2-7	CASRYTSGGVYEQYF	TGTGCCAGCAGATATACTAGCGGGGGGGTCTACGAGCAGTACTTC
TRBD2	TRBV4-3	once	TRBJ2-1	CASSQDSGGANEQFF	TGCGCCAGCAGCCAAGATAGCGGGGGGGCTAATGAGCAGTTCTTC
TRBD1	TRBV28	many	TRBJ2-5	CASSPRQGKGQETQYF	TGTGCCAGCAGTCCGAGACAGGGGAAAGGCCAAGAGACCCAGTACTTC
NA	TRBV4-1	many	TRBJ2-1	CASSQDIGQLAYNEQFF	TGCGCCAGCAGCCAAGATATCGGGCAGCTCGCCTACAATGAGCAGTTCTTC